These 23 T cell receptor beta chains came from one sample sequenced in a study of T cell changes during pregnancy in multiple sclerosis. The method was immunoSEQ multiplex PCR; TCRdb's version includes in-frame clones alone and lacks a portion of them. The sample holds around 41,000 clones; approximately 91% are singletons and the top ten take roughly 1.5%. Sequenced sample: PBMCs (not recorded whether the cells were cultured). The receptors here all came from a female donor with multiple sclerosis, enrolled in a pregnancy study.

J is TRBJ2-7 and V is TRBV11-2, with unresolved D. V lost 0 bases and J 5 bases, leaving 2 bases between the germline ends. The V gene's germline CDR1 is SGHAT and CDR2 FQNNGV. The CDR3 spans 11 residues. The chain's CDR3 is CASSLDHEQYF. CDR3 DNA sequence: TGTGCCAGCAGCTTAGACCACGAGCAGTACTTC. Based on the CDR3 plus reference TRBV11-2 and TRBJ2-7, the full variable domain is EAGVAQSPRYKIIEKRQSVAFWCNPISGHATLYWYQQILGQGPKLLIQFQNNGVVDDSQLPKDRFSAERLKGVDSTLKIQPAKLEDSAVYLCASSLDHEQYFGPGTRLTVT.

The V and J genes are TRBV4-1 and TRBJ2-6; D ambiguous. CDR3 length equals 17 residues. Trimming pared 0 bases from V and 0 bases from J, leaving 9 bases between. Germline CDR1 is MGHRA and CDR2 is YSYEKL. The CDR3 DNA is TGCGCCAGCAGCCAAGATATAAGGTTCTCTGGGGCCAACGTCCTGACTTTC. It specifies CASSQDIRFSGANVLTF.

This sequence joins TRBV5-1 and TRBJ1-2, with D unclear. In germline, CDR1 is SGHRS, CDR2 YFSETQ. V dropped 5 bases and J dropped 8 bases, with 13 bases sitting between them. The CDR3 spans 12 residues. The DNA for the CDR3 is TGCGCCAGCAGGGAGGACTACGGCGGCTACACCTTC. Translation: CASREDYGGYTF.

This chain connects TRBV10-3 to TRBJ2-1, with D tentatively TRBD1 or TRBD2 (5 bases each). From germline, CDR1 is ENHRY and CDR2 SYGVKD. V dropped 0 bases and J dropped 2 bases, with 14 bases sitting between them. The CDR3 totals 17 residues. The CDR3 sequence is CAISESGPSHAYNEQFF. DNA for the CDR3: TGTGCCATCAGTGAGTCGGGACCCTCCCACGCCTACAATGAGCAGTTCTTC.

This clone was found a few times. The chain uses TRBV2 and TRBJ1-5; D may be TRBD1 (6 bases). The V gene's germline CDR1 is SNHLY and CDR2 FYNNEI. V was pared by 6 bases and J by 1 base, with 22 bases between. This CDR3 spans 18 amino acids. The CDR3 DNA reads TGTGCCAGCAGGCTTCCCTTGGGGGCACCGGAAAGCAATCAGCCCCAGCATTTT. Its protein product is CASRLPLGAPESNQPQHF.

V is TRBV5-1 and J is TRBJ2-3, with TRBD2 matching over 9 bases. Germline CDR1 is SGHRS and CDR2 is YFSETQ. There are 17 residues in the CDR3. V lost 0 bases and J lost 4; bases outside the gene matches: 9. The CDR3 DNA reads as TGCGCCAGCAGCTTGGTCGGTAGCGGGAGCATGTCAGATACGCAGTATTTT. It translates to CASSLVGSGSMSDTQYF. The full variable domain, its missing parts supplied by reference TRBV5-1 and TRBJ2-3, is KAGVTQTPRYLIKTRGQQVTLSCSPISGHRSVSWYQQTPGQGLQFLFEYFSETQRNKGNFPGRFSGRQFSNSRSEMNVSTLELGDSALYLCASSLVGSGSMSDTQYFGPGTRLTVL.

The CDR3 nucleotides are TGCGCCAGCAGTGGGATAGGGACCACCGGGGAGCTGTTTTTT. Translation: CASSGIGTTGELFF. The chain combines TRBV10-1 with TRBJ2-2; the D gene could be TRBD1 or TRBD2 (5 bases each). Germline CDR1 and CDR2: WNHNN and SYGVQD (reference sequence). This CDR3 has 14 residues. Trimming took 4 bases from V and 4 from J, leaving 10 bases between them.

CDR3 sequence: CASSLPSGRAEQFF. The CDR3 nucleotides are TGTGCCAGCAGTTTGCCTAGCGGGAGGGCTGAGCAGTTCTTC. This chain joins TRBV27 and TRBJ2-1, with TRBD2 identical over 12 bases. The germline V gene encodes CDR1 MNHEY and CDR2 SMNVEV (reference sequence). V was pared by 3 bases and J by 9 bases, with 3 bases of the junction left unmatched. This CDR3 has 14 residues.

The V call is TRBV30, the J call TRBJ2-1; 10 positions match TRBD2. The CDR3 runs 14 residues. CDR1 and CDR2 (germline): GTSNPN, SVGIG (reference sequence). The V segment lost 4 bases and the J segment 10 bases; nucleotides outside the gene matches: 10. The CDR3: CAWTGTSVLGEQFF. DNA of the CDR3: TGTGCCTGGACCGGGACTAGCGTCCTCGGGGAGCAGTTCTTC.

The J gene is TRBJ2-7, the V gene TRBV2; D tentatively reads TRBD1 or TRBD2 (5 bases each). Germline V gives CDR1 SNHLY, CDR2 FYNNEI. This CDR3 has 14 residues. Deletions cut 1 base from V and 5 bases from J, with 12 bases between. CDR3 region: CASSEEVGRDEQYF. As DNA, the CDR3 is TGTGCCAGCAGTGAAGAGGTGGGACGGGACGAGCAGTACTTC.

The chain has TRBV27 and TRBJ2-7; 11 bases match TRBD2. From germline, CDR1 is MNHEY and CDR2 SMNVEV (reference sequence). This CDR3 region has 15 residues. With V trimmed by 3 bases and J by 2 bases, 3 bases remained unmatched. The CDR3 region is CASSFLTSGAYEQYF. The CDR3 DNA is TGTGCCAGCAGTTTTTTGACTAGCGGGGCCTACGAGCAGTACTTC.

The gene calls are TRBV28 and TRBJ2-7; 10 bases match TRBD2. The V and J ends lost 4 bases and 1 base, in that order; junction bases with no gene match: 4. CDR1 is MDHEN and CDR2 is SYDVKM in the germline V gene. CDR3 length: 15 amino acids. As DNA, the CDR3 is TGTGCCAGCAGTTCCCCAGCGGGGGGGTCCTACGAGCAGTACTTC. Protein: CASSSPAGGSYEQYF.

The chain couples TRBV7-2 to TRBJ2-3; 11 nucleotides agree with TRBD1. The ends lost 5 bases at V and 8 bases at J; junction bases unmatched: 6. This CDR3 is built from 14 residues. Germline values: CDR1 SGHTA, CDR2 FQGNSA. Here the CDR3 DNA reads TGTGCCAGCAGCGCCGGACAGGGGGCTTCTACGCAGTATTTT. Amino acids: CASSAGQGASTQYF.

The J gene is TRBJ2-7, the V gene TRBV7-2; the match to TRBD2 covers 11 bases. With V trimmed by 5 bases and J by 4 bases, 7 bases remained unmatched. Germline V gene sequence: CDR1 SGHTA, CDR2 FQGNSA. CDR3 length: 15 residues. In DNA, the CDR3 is TGTGCCAGCAGCCTGCCGACTAGCGGGATATACGAGCAGTACTTC. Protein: CASSLPTSGIYEQYF.

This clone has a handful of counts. CDR3 in DNA: TGTGCCAGCAGTTTATCTGGGGCCAACGTCCTGACTTTC. It specifies CASSLSGANVLTF. The V call is TRBV27, the J call TRBJ2-6, with no clear D. CDR1 is MNHEY and CDR2 is SMNVEV in the germline V gene (reference sequence). CDR3 length: 13 residues. Trimming removed 0 bases at V and 3 bases at J, with 0 bases between. The full variable domain, rest sourced from reference TRBV27 and TRBJ2-6, is EAQVTQNPRYLITVTGKKLTVTCSQNMNHEYMSWYRQDPGLGLRQIYYSMNVEVTDKGDVPEGYKVSRKEKRNFPLILESPSPNQTSLYFCASSLSGANVLTFGAGSRLTVL.

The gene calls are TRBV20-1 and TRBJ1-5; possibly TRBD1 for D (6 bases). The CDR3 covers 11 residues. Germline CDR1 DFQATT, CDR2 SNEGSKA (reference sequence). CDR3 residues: CSFQGCQPQHF. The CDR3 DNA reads TGCAGCTTCCAGGGGTGTCAGCCCCAGCATTTT.

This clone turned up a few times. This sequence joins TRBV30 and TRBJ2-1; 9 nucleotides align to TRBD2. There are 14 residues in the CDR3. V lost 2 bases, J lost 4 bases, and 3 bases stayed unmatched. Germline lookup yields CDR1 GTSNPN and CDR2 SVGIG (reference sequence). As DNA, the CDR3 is TGTGCCTGGAGTACTAGCGGGCTATACAATGAGCAGTTCTTC. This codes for CAWSTSGLYNEQFF.

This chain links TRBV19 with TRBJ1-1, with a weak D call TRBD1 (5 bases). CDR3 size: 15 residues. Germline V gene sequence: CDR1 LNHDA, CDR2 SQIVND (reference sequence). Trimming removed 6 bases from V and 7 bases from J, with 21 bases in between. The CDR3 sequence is CASRGLRYSEIEAFF. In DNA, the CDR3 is TGTGCCAGTAGGGGACTCAGGTATTCAGAAATTGAAGCTTTCTTT.

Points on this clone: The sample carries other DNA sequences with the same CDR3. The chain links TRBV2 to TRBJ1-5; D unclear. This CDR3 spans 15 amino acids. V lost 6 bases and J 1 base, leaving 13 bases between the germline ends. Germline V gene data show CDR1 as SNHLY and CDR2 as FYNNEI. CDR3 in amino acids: CASSGGRASNQPQHF. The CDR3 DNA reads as TGTGCCAGCAGCGGAGGTCGGGCCAGCAATCAGCCCCAGCATTTT.

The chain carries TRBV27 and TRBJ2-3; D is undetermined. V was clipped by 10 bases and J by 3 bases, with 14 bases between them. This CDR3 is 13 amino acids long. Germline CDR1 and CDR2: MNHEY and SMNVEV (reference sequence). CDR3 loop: CATTAADTDTQYF. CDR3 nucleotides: TGTGCCACAACCGCCGCGGATACAGATACGCAGTATTTT.

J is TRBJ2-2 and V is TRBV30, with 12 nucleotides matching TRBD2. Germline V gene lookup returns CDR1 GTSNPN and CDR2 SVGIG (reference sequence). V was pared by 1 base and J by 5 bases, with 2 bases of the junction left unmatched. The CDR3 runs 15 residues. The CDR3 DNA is TGTGCCTGGAGTGCGGGACTAGCGGGTACCGGGGAGCTGTTTTTT. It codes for CAWSAGLAGTGELFF.

The CDR3 is CASSLAGGGPPLAKNIQYF. The DNA for the CDR3 is TGCGCCAGCAGCTTGGCTGGCGGGGGACCTCCACTAGCCAAAAACATTCAGTACTTC. V gene TRBV5-1 combines with J gene TRBJ2-4, with 7 bases fitting TRBD2. The CDR3 length is 19 residues. Germline loops: CDR1 SGHRS, CDR2 YFSETQ. J lost 0 bases, V lost 0 bases, and 12 bases had no gene match. Using reference TRBV5-1 and TRBJ2-4 for the parts outside the CDR3, the full variable domain is KAGVTQTPRYLIKTRGQQVTLSCSPISGHRSVSWYQQTPGQGLQFLFEYFSETQRNKGNFPGRFSGRQFSNSRSEMNVSTLELGDSALYLCASSLAGGGPPLAKNIQYFGAGTRLSVL.

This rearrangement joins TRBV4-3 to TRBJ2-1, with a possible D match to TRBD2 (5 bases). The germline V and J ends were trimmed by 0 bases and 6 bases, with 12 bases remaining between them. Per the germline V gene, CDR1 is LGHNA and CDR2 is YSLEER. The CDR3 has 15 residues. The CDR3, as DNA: TGCGCCAGCAGCCAAGACAATCTAGCCGTCAATGAGCAGTTCTTC. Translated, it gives CASSQDNLAVNEQFF.